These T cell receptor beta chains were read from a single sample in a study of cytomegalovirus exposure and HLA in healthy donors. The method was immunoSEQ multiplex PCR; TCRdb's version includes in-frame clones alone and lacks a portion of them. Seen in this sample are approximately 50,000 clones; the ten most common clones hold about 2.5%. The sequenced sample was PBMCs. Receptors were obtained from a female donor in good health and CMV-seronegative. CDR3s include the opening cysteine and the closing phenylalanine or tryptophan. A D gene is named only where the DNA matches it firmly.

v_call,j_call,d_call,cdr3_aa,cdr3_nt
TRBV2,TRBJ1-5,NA,CASSEQGGQPQHF,TGTGCCAGCAGTGAACAGGGCGGTCAGCCCCAGCATTTT
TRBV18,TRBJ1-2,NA,CASSNQKSDGYTF,TGTGCCAGCTCAAACCAGAAATCTGATGGCTACACCTTC
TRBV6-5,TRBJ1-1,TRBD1,CASSYKGQGYHTEAFF,TGTGCCAGCAGTTACAAGGGACAGGGGTATCACACTGAAGCTTTCTTT
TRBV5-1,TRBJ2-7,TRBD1,CASSVFGQGVGEQYF,TGCGCCAGCAGCGTTTTCGGACAGGGGGTGGGTGAGCAGTACTTC
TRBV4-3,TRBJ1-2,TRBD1,CASSQDGTGRGYTF,TGCGCCAGCAGCCAAGATGGGACAGGGAGAGGCTACACCTTC
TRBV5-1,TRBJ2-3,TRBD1,CASSLGQGVADTQYF,TGCGCCAGCAGCTTGGGACAGGGAGTGGCGGATACGCAGTATTTT
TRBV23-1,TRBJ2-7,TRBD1,CASSQDRAGDF,TGCGCCAGCAGTCAAGACAGGGCTGGGGATTTC
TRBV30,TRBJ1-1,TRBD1,CAWRGTVRGTEAFF,TGTGCCTGGAGAGGGACAGTGCGGGGCACTGAAGCTTTCTTT
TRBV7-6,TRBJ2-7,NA,CASSWGDSSYEQYF,TGTGCCAGCAGCTGGGGGGACAGTTCCTACGAGCAGTACTTC
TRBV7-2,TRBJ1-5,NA,CASSLIGVWAQHF,TGTGCCAGCAGCTTAATCGGGGTTTGGGCCCAGCATTTT
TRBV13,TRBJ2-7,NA,CASSFSSPYEQYF,TGTGCCAGCAGCTTCTCTTCCCCTTACGAGCAGTACTTC
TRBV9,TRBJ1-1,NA,CASSVGGGMETEAFF,TGTGCCAGCAGCGTAGGTGGGGGGATGGAGACTGAAGCTTTCTTT
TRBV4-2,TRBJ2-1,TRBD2,CASSQESGGSYNEQFF,TGTGCCAGCAGCCAAGAGTCGGGGGGGTCATACAATGAGCAGTTCTTC
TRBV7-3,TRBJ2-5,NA,CASSLRQRETQYF,TGTGCCAGCAGCTTAAGGCAGCGGGAGACCCAGTACTTC
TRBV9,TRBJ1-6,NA,CASSTHRDFPDSPLHF,TGTGCCAGCAGCACCCACCGGGACTTCCCGGATTCACCCCTCCACTTT
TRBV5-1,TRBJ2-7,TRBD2,CASSPEGLATYEQYF,TGCGCCAGCAGCCCTGAGGGACTAGCGACTTACGAGCAGTACTTC
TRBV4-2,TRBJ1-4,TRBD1,CASSQEQQGDEKLFF,TGTGCCAGCAGCCAAGAACAACAGGGGGACGAAAAACTGTTTTTT
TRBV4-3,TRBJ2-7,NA,CASSQTVQPYEQYF,TGCGCCAGCAGCCAAACAGTGCAGCCCTACGAGCAGTACTTC
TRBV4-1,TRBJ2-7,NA,CASSQDRGIYYEQYF,TGCGCCAGCAGCCAAGATCGGGGGATTTACTACGAGCAGTACTTC
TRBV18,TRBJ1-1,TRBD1,CASSRRFGTDMNTEAFF,TGTGCCAGCTCACGCCGATTCGGGACAGACATGAACACTGAAGCTTTCTTT
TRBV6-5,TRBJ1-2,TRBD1,CASSQLDRDYGYTF,TGTGCCAGCAGCCAATTGGACAGGGATTATGGCTACACCTTC
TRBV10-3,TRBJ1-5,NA,CAISETGPQSNQPQHF,TGTGCCATCAGTGAGACAGGGCCCCAAAGCAATCAGCCCCAGCATTTT
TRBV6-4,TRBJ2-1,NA,CASSTRGGINNEQFF,TGTGCCAGCAGTACCAGAGGGGGAATCAACAATGAGCAGTTCTTC
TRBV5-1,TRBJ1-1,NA,CASSPISGSQNTEAFF,TGCGCCAGCAGTCCTATTTCAGGGTCCCAGAACACTGAAGCTTTCTTT